The 31 T cell receptor delta chains below all came from one sample that was sequenced in a study of γδ T cells in repeated Plasmodium falciparum infection. Vgamma9/Vdelta2+ and Vdelta2-negative gammadelta T cells were flow-sorted from PBMC for bulk sequencing. TCRdb made new clone calls on the multiplex PCR reads using CATT. Among 93,000 or so delta-chain clones listed, 0.95% to 1% were seen once. The material sequenced was gamma-delta T cells from blood. These receptors were taken from a pool of human donors (malaria-infected and uninfected, not separated).

This clone was detected a few times. It is likely a read error: a sequence one base away is far more abundant. Other DNA sequences in this sample translate to the same CDR3. This chain links TRDV2 with TRDJ1, with TRDD3 matching 7 bases. Matching the DNA to germline supplied the J gene, which TCRdb does not give. The CDR3 consists of 24 residues. Trimming took 0 bases from V and 0 from J; bases not matched to a gene: 30. Germline CDR1 reads GEAIGNYY; CDR2 reads EKD. CDR3 amino acids: CACDTGLASPTIAGGPRNTDKLIF. CDR3 nucleotide sequence: TGTGCCTGTGACACCGGATTGGCGAGCCCTACTATAGCTGGGGGCCCTCGGAACACCGATAAACTCATCTTT.

This clone was seen a few times. It is likely a read error: a sequence one base away is far more abundant. Other DNA sequences in this sample translate to the same CDR3. The chain is built from TRDV3 and TRDJ1, with 8 bases aligning to TRDD3. Germline values: CDR1 TVYSNPD, CDR2 GDNSRS (reference sequence). The CDR3 length is 20 residues. CDR3 sequence reads: CASFGPDSTGGRFYTDKLIF. CDR3 nucleotides: TGTGCCTCCTTTGGTCCCGATAGTACTGGGGGGAGATTCTACACCGACAAACTCATCTTT.

A word on this clone: It is likely a read error: a sequence one base away is far more abundant. The identical CDR3 is also encoded by other nucleotide sequences in the sample. J is TRDJ1 and V is TRDV2; 12 nucleotides align to TRDD3. The J gene was missing in TCRdb and was found by matching the end of the DNA to germline. The length of the CDR3 is 18 residues. CDR1 is GEAIGNYY, CDR2 EKD, per germline. The CDR3 bases are TGTGCCTGTGACACGATTACTGGGGGATACTCGTCCACCGACAAACTCATCTTT. Amino acids: CACDTITGGYSSTDKLIF.

Comment on this clone: A far larger clone is one base from this, pointing to a likely read error. Other nucleotide sequences from this sample produce the same CDR3. The genes are TRDV2 and TRDJ3, with 8 bases fitting TRDD3. TCRdb records no J gene; here it was assigned by comparing the DNA to germline. The V and J ends lost 0 bases and 1 base, in that order; junction bases with no gene match: 7. This CDR3 has 19 residues. Germline CDR1 GEAIGNYY, CDR2 EKD. The DNA for the CDR3 is TGTGCCTGTGACACCGTCCTGGGGGACTATTCCTGGGACACCCGACAGATGTTTTTC. Its protein is CACDTVLGDYSWDTRQMFF.

This clone came up a few times. A read error likely explains this, since a far larger clone differs by one base. Other DNA variants within this sample encode the same CDR3. This chain connects TRDV2 to TRDJ1; 11 bases map to TRDD3. From germline, CDR1 is GEAIGNYY and CDR2 EKD. There are 15 residues in the CDR3. The chain's CDR3 is CACDQLGDRSDKLIF. The CDR3 DNA reads as TGTGCCTGTGACCAACTGGGGGATAGGTCCGATAAGCTCATCTTT.

This clone was recorded a few times. The protein TCRdb lists belongs to a much larger clone and differs from this DNA's translation at residue 13, which points to a read error; the protein shown is made from the DNA. J is TRDJ1 and V is TRDV1, with D maybe TRDD3 (6 bases). Because TCRdb records no J gene, it was assigned here through a match of the DNA to germline. CDR1 is TSWWSYY and CDR2 is QGS in the germline V gene. The CDR3 runs to 17 residues. The CDR3 here is CALGTSTNWENTGKLIF. The CDR3 nucleotides are TGTGCTCTTGGGACTTCTACAAACTGGGAGAACACCGGTAAACTCATCTTT.

Concerning this clone: The same CDR3 can be traced to other DNA sequences in this sample. The chain links TRDV1 to TRDJ1, with 7 positions matching TRDD2. CDR3 length: 18 amino acids. Germline loops: CDR1 TSWWSYY, CDR2 QGS. With V trimmed by 6 bases and J by 4 bases, 20 bases remained unmatched. The CDR3 coding sequence is TGTGCTCTTGGTGAAAGATTTCCTACGACCGGGTCGCGCGATAAACTCATCTTT. Protein product: CALGERFPTTGSRDKLIF.

A note on this clone: TCRdb lists the protein of a much larger clone for this DNA, which differs at residue 13, so this is likely a read error; the protein given here is translated from the DNA itself. The chain recombines TRDV1 with TRDJ1; TRDD2 or TRDD3 may be the D gene (5 bases each). This CDR3 contains 16 residues. In germline, CDR1 is TSWWSYY, CDR2 QGS. CDR3 DNA: TGTGCTCTTGGGGACCTACGAGGGGAAGTCACCGATAACCTCATCTTT. Its protein product is CALGDLRGEVTDNLIF.

Notes on this clone: A read error likely explains this, since a far larger clone differs by one base. Other DNA sequences in this sample translate to the same CDR3. This chain joins TRDV1 and TRDJ1; 7 bases line up with TRDD3. The junction had 17 bases not matched to a gene; V was cut back by 3 bases and J by 10 bases. The CDR3 length is 16 residues. Germline-derived CDR1 and CDR2 are TSWWSYY and QGS. CDR3 residues: CALGDPYPGGPVGLIF. The DNA for the CDR3 is TGTGCTCTTGGGGACCCATACCCTGGGGGCCCAGTCGGACTCATCTTT.

This clone was detected a few times. A far larger clone is just one base off, so this is likely a read error. The same CDR3 arises from other DNA sequences in this sample as well. The V gene is TRDV2, the J gene TRDJ1, with unresolved D. Germline V gene sequence: CDR1 GEAIGNYY, CDR2 EKD. V dropped 1 base and J dropped 0 bases, with 14 bases sitting between them. CDR3 length: 16 residues. The chain's CDR3 is CACDTVSHRYTDKLIF. In nucleotides, the CDR3 is TGTGCCTGTGACACAGTGTCCCACCGATACACCGATAAACTCATCTTT.

Ten or more counts support this clone. A far larger clone is a single base away, which makes a read error likely. This CDR3 is also generated by other DNA sequences in the sample. This rearrangement joins TRDV1 to TRDJ1, with 12 positions matching TRDD3. Germline V gene sequence: CDR1 TSWWSYY, CDR2 QGS. Germline trimming cut 3 bases from V and 11 bases from J; bases unmatched to any gene: 40. The CDR3 is made up of 25 amino acids. The CDR3 coding sequence is TGTGCTCTTGGGGAGTTCCAGAGGGGGCCTTCCGAAAAAAACTGGGGGATACCTTCCAACAGTAAGCTCATCTTT. This codes for CALGEFQRGPSEKNWGIPSNSKLIF.

The sample holds a few counts of this clone. A read error is likely here: a far larger clone is one base away. The sample carries other DNA sequences with the same CDR3. The rearrangement links TRDV2 to TRDJ1, with 7 bases that match TRDD3. TCRdb supplies no J gene; here it was assigned by aligning the nucleotide sequence to germline. The J segment lost 1 base and the V segment lost 3 bases, leaving 19 bases of the junction unmatched. Germline V gene sequence: CDR1 GEAIGNYY, CDR2 EKD. This CDR3 has 19 residues. The CDR3 reads CACDPLTGGYASFTDKLIF. Here the CDR3 DNA reads TGTGCCTGTGACCCTTTGACTGGAGGATACGCGTCTTTCACCGATAAACTCATCTTT.

This clone has only a few counts. One base separates it from a far larger clone, so it is likely a read error. Other DNA sequences in this sample translate to the same CDR3. The chain combines TRDV1 with TRDJ1, with D possibly called TRDD2 or TRDD3 (7 bases each). CDR1 and CDR2 from the germline V gene are TSWWSYY and QGS. V gave up 6 bases and J gave up 0 bases, with 41 bases separating them. This CDR3 region has 24 residues. This CDR3 reads CALGDLPPRFLRSGGCRYTDKLIF. DNA for the CDR3: TGTGCTCTTGGAGACCTACCGCCGAGGTTCCTACGTTCTGGGGGCTGCCGGTACACCGATAAACTCATCTTT.

This clone was detected a few times. Translating this DNA gives a protein that differs at residue 10 from the TCRdb one, which belongs to a much larger clone; a read error is likely, and the protein shown is this translation. The chain couples TRDV2 to TRDJ3; tentatively, D is TRDD3 (6 bases). The ends were cut back, 1 base at V and 0 bases at J, with 18 bases in the middle. CDR3 length: 20 amino acids. Germline CDR1 and CDR2: GEAIGNYY and EKD. CDR3: CACDTKGIRGLSWDTRQMFF. The CDR3 DNA sequence: TGTGCCTGTGACACTAAGGGGATCCGTGGCCTCTCCTGGGACACCCGACAGATGTTTTTC.

A few counts support this clone. This DNA's translation and the protein TCRdb lists, from a much larger clone, do not match at residue 15, likely due to a read error; the protein shown is translated from the DNA. This chain uses TRDV2 with TRDJ3, with a weak D call TRDD3 (5 bases). The CDR3 sequence is 20 residues long. Germline CDR1 and CDR2: GEAIGNYY and EKD. The CDR3 DNA is TGTGCCTGTGACACCGCGGGATCTAGGGGAAACTCCTGGGACATCCGACAGATGTTTTTC. Its translation: CACDTAGSRGNSWDIRQMFF.

In this sample, this clone turned up a few times. One base separates it from a far larger clone, so it is likely a read error. The sample holds other DNA sequences that translate to the same CDR3. The chain uses TRDV2 and TRDJ1, with TRDD3 matching over 10 bases. Germline matching of the DNA provided the J gene here, since TCRdb leaves it blank. The V gene's germline CDR1 is GEAIGNYY and CDR2 EKD. CDR3 length: 25 residues. J was trimmed by 2 bases and V by 0 bases; bases with no gene match: 32. CDR3 bases: TGTGCCTGTGACACCGGGGTTATCACCTTCCCCTTACCCTTGAGGGGGATACGAACTACCGATAAACTCATCTTT. The encoded protein is CACDTGVITFPLPLRGIRTTDKLIF.

This clone was observed a few times. The protein TCRdb gives is from a much larger clone and does not agree with this DNA's translation at residue 19, likely a read error; the protein shown here comes from the DNA. V gene assignment gives TRDV2, but the J gene was left uncalled; TRDD3 was called by the table and not checked on the DNA. The CDR3 runs 21 residues. Germline CDR1 is GEAIGNYY and CDR2 is EKD. The CDR3 DNA is TGTGCCTGTGACACCGTACTGGGGGATACCTCGATAAACGGGGACACCCGACAGGTGTTTTTC. Protein: CACDTVLGDTSINGDTRQVFF.

Comments on this clone: TCRdb records a much larger clone's protein for this DNA, with a difference at residue 20 that likely arises from a read error; the protein given is the translation of the DNA. V gene TRDV1 combines with J gene TRDJ1; a weak D match, TRDD2 (6 bases). The germline gives CDR1 TSWWSYY, CDR2 QGS. The CDR3 sequence is 23 residues long. In DNA form, the CDR3 reads TGTGCTCTTGGGGAAAGGAGGATCCTACGTTTACGGGAGTACGACGGGTACACCGATAGACTCATCTTT. This translates into CALGERRILRLREYDGYTDRLIF.

Worth noting for this clone: The TCRdb protein, from a much larger clone, departs from this DNA's translation at residue 5, likely by read error; the protein shown derives from the DNA. The rearrangement links TRDV1 to TRDJ1; D is perhaps TRDD2 (6 bases). Deletions cut 5 bases from V and 1 base from J, with 23 bases between. The CDR3 extends over 18 amino acids. Germline V gene sequence: CDR1 TSWWSYY, CDR2 QGS. The CDR3 DNA reads as TGTGCTCTTGGGTCTCCTCCTTCCATCGTAGGAGTCACCGATAAACTCATCTTT. This encodes CALGSPPSIVGVTDKLIF.

Points on this clone: TCRdb's entry gives the protein of a much larger clone, which mismatches this DNA's translation at residue 7, likely from a read error; the protein reported here is translated from the DNA. V usage is TRDV2 and J usage is TRDJ1; the match to TRDD3 covers 7 bases. TCRdb supplies no J gene; here it was assigned by aligning the nucleotide sequence to germline. The V gene end was trimmed by 0 bases and the J gene end by 3 bases; junction bases not matched to a gene: 15. This CDR3 is built from 18 residues. Per the germline V gene, CDR1 is GEAIGNYY and CDR2 is EKD. CDR3 nucleotide sequence: TGTGCCTGTGACACCGTGAGTACCTGGGGGGACGGGGCCGATAAACTCATCTTT. This gives the protein CACDTVSTWGDGADKLIF.

This clone was detected many times. The chain is built from TRDV1 and TRDJ1, with 13 positions matching TRDD3. As TCRdb names no J gene, one was assigned here on the basis of a DNA match to germline. This CDR3 has 25 amino acids. V lost 2 bases to trimming and J lost 8 bases; unmatched junction nucleotides: 35. CDR1 and CDR2 from the germline V gene are TSWWSYY and QGS. CDR3 DNA: TGTGCTCTTGGGGAAAAGTTCCGTCGAAGTTTCCGAACTGGGGGATACGCCGACGGAGGGGTAAAACTCATCTTT. Its translation: CALGEKFRRSFRTGGYADGGVKLIF.

A remark on this clone: TCRdb lists the protein of a much larger clone for this DNA, which differs at residue 17, so this is likely a read error; the protein given here is translated from the DNA itself. No J gene call was made, and the V gene is TRDV2; the tabulated D call, TRDD3, remains unverified against the DNA. The CDR3 consists of 19 residues. The germline V gene encodes CDR1 GEAIGNYY and CDR2 EKD. The CDR3 is CACDTTPVLGDTATDKFIF. In nucleotides, the CDR3 is TGTGCCTGTGACACCACTCCCGTACTGGGGGATACTGCCACCGATAAATTCATCTTT.

This clone was found a few times. TCRdb lists the protein of a much larger clone for this DNA, which differs at residue 16, so this is likely a read error; the protein given here is translated from the DNA itself. DNA for the CDR3: TGTGCCTGTGAAGTCGGTGCCGGGGGCCTCCCCACCGATAAACTCACCTTT. It codes for CACEVGAGGLPTDKLTF. The V gene is TRDV2; the J gene was not called. CDR1 is GEAIGNYY and CDR2 is EKD in the germline V gene. The CDR3 runs to 17 residues.

About this clone: A read error likely explains why the TCRdb protein, taken from a much larger clone, differs from this DNA's translation at residue 12; the protein shown is translated from the DNA. The chain combines TRDV1 with TRDJ1; 7 bases match TRDD3. The CDR3 is made up of 14 amino acids. Germline CDR1 and CDR2: TSWWSYY and QGS. The CDR3 DNA reads as TGTGCTCTTGGGGAACGGATCTGGGGGGCTAAACACATCTTT. This gives the protein CALGERIWGAKHIF.

A few counts support this clone. Just one base apart from a much larger clone, this may be a read error. The DNA is omitted, as the CDR3 cannot be located on it reliably, and the CDR3 follows TCRdb's listing. Other DNA sequences within the sample encode an identical CDR3. J is TRDJ1 and V is TRDV1; the table calls TRDD3, which could not be checked here. Germline-derived CDR1 and CDR2 are TSWWSYY and QGS. Both ends counted, the CDR3 spans 20 residues. CDR3 sequence reads: CALGEKGLPVFWGTTIKLIF.

With respect to this clone: The TCRdb record carries a much larger clone's protein, which differs from this DNA's translation at residue 14; a read error is the likely cause, and the protein listed here is the DNA translation. This chain connects TRDV2 to TRDJ1, with TRDD3 matching over 7 bases. No J segment appears in TCRdb, so it was assigned here by matching the sequence to germline. The CDR3 runs 18 residues. V dropped 1 base and J dropped 7; count of bases not matched to a gene: 20. CDR1 is GEAIGNYY, CDR2 EKD, per germline. CDR3 amino acids: CACDTIGGVKKEIGKLIF. The CDR3 DNA sequence: TGTGCCTGTGACACGATTGGGGGAGTCAAAAAAGAAATCGGTAAACTCATCTTT.

This clone was recorded a few times. With only one base between it and a far larger clone, this is likely a read error. Different DNA sequences within this sample yield the same CDR3. The chain is built from TRDV2 and TRDJ1, with no clear D. This CDR3 has 15 amino acids. The V gene's germline CDR1 is GEAIGNYY and CDR2 EKD. CDR3 protein: CACDTLGTYTDKLIF. The CDR3 DNA sequence: TGTGCCTGTGACACGCTCGGGACTTACACCGACAAACTCATCTTT.

With respect to this clone: The protein that TCRdb holds for this DNA derives from a much larger clone and differs from the translated DNA at residue 12, which likely indicates a read error; the protein shown here is translated from the DNA. The chain has TRDV2 and TRDJ1, with TRDD3 matching over 9 bases. The J gene was missing in TCRdb and was found by matching the end of the DNA to germline. V gave up 1 base and J gave up 0 bases; unmatched junction bases: 14. The CDR3 runs to 19 residues. Looked up from germline, CDR1 is GEAIGNYY and CDR2 is EKD. CDR3 coding DNA: TGTGCCTGTGACACGGGTACTGGGGGACCTCCTGTGTACACCGATAAACTCATCTTT. The encoded protein is CACDTGTGGPPVYTDKLIF.

Turning to this clone: TCRdb has a much larger clone's protein, which differs at residue 3 from the translation of this DNA, likely because of a read error; what is shown is the protein translated from the DNA. The chain carries TRDV2 and TRDJ1, with D unresolved. The J gene was not available in TCRdb and was assigned here by matching the DNA to germline segments. Germline CDR1 and CDR2: GEAIGNYY and EKD. The CDR3 runs 16 residues. The CDR3 loop is CAYDTVVRSPGDKLIF. CDR3 bases: TGTGCCTATGACACCGTGGTCCGATCACCAGGCGATAAACTCATCTTT.

This clone was found a few times. A far larger clone is just one base off, so this is likely a read error. Other DNA sequences within the sample encode an identical CDR3. The CDR3 DNA is TGTGCTCTTGGACCTCGCGTTCCTACCATGGGGACAAGACCCAAGTACACTGATAAACTCATCTTT. It yields the protein CALGPRVPTMGTRPKYTDKLIF. The chain combines TRDV1 with TRDJ1; 7 nucleotides line up with TRDD2. The J gene, missing from TCRdb, was assigned here through DNA to germline matching. There are 22 residues in the CDR3. Looked up from germline, CDR1 is TSWWSYY and CDR2 is QGS.

For this clone: The protein held in TCRdb is that of a much larger clone and does not match this DNA's translation at residue 9, likely because of a read error; the protein shown is translated from the DNA. J is TRDJ2 and V is TRDV2; 7 bases map to TRDD2. The J gene is not listed in TCRdb, so it was assigned here from a DNA match to germline. CDR3 length equals 26 residues. In germline, CDR1 is GEAIGNYY, CDR2 EKD. After removal of 2 bases from V and 0 bases from J, the junction contained 35 bases not matched to a gene. CDR3 region: CACDRIPSCGAGSPMGLGALTAQLFF. Here the CDR3 DNA reads TGTGCCTGTGACAGAATCCCTTCCTGCGGAGCCGGGAGTCCCATGGGACTAGGAGCTTTGACAGCACAACTCTTCTTT.